Below, 18 T cell receptor beta chains from the same sample are listed, as sequenced in a study of blood T cell repertoires in COVID-19. Only in-frame clones appear in the TCRdb table, and some are missing; sequencing was by immunoSEQ multiplex PCR. The sample yields over 100,000 clones, 80% to 85% seen once. Sequenced input: peripheral blood. Every receptor here comes from an older man with acute or convalescent COVID-19.

The V call is TRBV19, the J call TRBJ1-1; 11 bases are a match to TRBD1. After removal of 9 bases from V and 4 bases from J, the junction contained 4 bases not matched to a gene. The CDR3 has 13 residues. CDR1 is LNHDA and CDR2 is SQIVND in the germline V gene (reference sequence). CDR3 DNA sequence: TGTGCCAGCAGGGACAGGGGGACCACTGAAGCTTTCTTT. Its protein product is CASRDRGTTEAFF.

The chain carries TRBV24-1 and TRBJ2-1; TRBD2 matches at 7 bases. The V and J ends lost 7 bases and 10 bases, in that order; junction bases with no gene match: 3. Germline V lookup: CDR1 KGHDR, CDR2 SFDVKD. The CDR3 spans 11 residues. CDR3 nucleotides: TGTGCCACCAGCCAGCGGGGCGAGCAGTTCTTC. Amino acids: CATSQRGEQFF.

The chain carries TRBV7-3 and TRBJ2-1, with D possibly TRBD1 on 6 matching bases. The V gene lost 6 bases and the J gene lost 0 bases, with 15 bases spanning the gap. Germline CDR1 and CDR2: SGHTA and FQGTGA. This CDR3 spans 16 amino acids. CDR3 amino acids: CASSPSRGSSYNEQFF. The DNA for the CDR3 is TGTGCCAGCAGTCCTTCGAGGGGGAGCTCCTACAATGAGCAGTTCTTC.

The chain employs TRBV2 and TRBJ2-5; 8 positions match TRBD2. Germline lookup yields CDR1 SNHLY and CDR2 FYNNEI. Trimming took 5 bases from V and 5 from J; bases not matched to a gene: 10. The CDR3 is made up of 15 amino acids. CDR3 protein: CASSRAGARGETQYF. CDR3 nucleotide sequence: TGTGCCAGCAGTAGAGCGGGGGCCAGGGGTGAGACCCAGTACTTC.

The chain joins TRBV18 to TRBJ2-7; 7 bases line up with TRBD1. V trimming: 5 bases; J trimming: 3 bases; junction bases outside the gene matches: 7. This CDR3 contains 14 residues. Germline-derived CDR1 and CDR2 are KGHSH and LQKENI. The CDR3 here is CASSETGKGYEQYF. The CDR3 DNA is TGTGCCAGCTCAGAGACAGGGAAGGGCTACGAGCAGTACTTC.

The V gene is TRBV5-1, the J gene TRBJ1-3; no reliable D call. Germline CDR1 SGHRS, CDR2 YFSETQ. Trimming took 0 bases from V and 0 from J, leaving 7 bases between them. This CDR3 is built from 15 residues. CDR3 DNA sequence: TGCGCCAGCAGCTTGGAGCCACTCTCTGGAAACACCATATATTTT. Protein product: CASSLEPLSGNTIYF.

This clone was picked up a small number of times. CDR3 in amino acids: CASSESRGIGEKLFF. DNA for the CDR3: TGCGCCAGCAGTGAGTCAAGAGGGATTGGCGAAAAACTGTTTTTT. This chain links TRBV10-1 with TRBJ1-4; D call uncertain. The CDR3 extends over 15 amino acids. V shed 0 bases and J shed 8 bases, with 13 bases lying between them. Per germline, CDR1 WNHNN and CDR2 SYGVQD (reference sequence).

The chain couples TRBV3-1 (or the pseudogene TRBV3-2) to TRBJ2-2; 9 bases are shared with TRBD1. Germline values: CDR1 LGHDT, CDR2 YNNKEL (reference sequence). The J segment lost 7 bases and the V segment lost 6 bases, leaving 6 bases of the junction unmatched. The CDR3 is 14 residues long. Written as DNA, the CDR3 is TGTGCCAGCAGGGTACAGGGGGCGGGCGGGGAGCTGTTTTTT. Translation gives CASRVQGAGGELFF.

The rearrangement joins TRBV5-1 to TRBJ2-7; TRBD2 agrees at 8 bases. Germline V gene lookup returns CDR1 SGHRS and CDR2 YFSETQ. The length of the CDR3 is 16 residues. The J segment lost 0 bases and the V segment lost 4 bases, leaving 9 bases of the junction unmatched. The CDR3 region has the DNA TGCGCCAGCAGCCAGGGGTCCGGGAGGGCCTCCTACGAGCAGTACTTC. It yields the protein CASSQGSGRASYEQYF.

J is TRBJ1-5 and V is TRBV18; 7 nucleotides align to TRBD1. The germline gives CDR1 KGHSH, CDR2 LQKENI. The length of the CDR3 is 13 residues. Trimming took 6 bases from V and 3 from J; bases not matched to a gene: 2. The CDR3 spells CASSGTDNQPQHF. In DNA, the CDR3 is TGTGCCAGCTCCGGGACAGACAATCAGCCCCAGCATTTT.

The V call is TRBV24-1, the J call TRBJ2-1; 11 nucleotides match TRBD2. From germline, CDR1 is KGHDR and CDR2 SFDVKD. The trim removed 3 bases at V and 5 bases at J, leaving 5 bases unmatched. CDR3 size: 16 residues. The CDR3 bases are TGTGCCACCAGTGATGAACTAGCGGGAGTTCACAATGAGCAGTTCTTC. Translation gives CATSDELAGVHNEQFF.

This clone was observed a handful of times. This sequence joins TRBV29-1 and TRBJ2-7; possibly TRBD1 for D (5 bases). This CDR3 region has 11 residues. Trimming removed 4 bases at V and 2 bases at J, with 6 bases between. Germline CDR1 and CDR2: SQVTM and ANQGSEA. CDR3 coding DNA: TGCAGCGTTGTACAGGCCTACGAGCAGTACTTC. Translated: CSVVQAYEQYF.

The V and J genes are TRBV5-1 and TRBJ2-1; TRBD1 agrees at 7 bases. The CDR3 runs to 17 residues. V dropped 0 bases and J dropped 8; count of bases not matched to a gene: 14. Germline CDR1 SGHRS, CDR2 YFSETQ. CDR3 nucleotide sequence: TGCGCCAGCAGCTTGGTATCCGGACAGGACTCTTTGCATGAGCAGTTCTTC. This gives the protein CASSLVSGQDSLHEQFF.

V and J are TRBV5-1 and TRBJ2-5; 13 nucleotides line up with TRBD2. V lost 3 bases, J lost 1 base, and 3 bases stayed unmatched. The CDR3 is 16 amino acids. Germline CDR1 SGHRS, CDR2 YFSETQ. Here the CDR3 reads CASSWGTSGTQETQYF. The CDR3 nucleotides are TGCGCCAGCAGCTGGGGGACTAGCGGGACCCAAGAGACCCAGTACTTC.

This chain connects TRBV10-3 to TRBJ2-6; no reliable D call. The ends were cut back, 8 bases at V and 0 bases at J, with 5 bases in the middle. Germline values: CDR1 ENHRY, CDR2 SYGVKD. The CDR3 is made up of 13 amino acids. The DNA for the CDR3 is TGTGCCATCTCCGGCTCTGGGGCCAACGTCCTGACTTTC. It specifies CAISGSGANVLTF.

The V and J genes are TRBV18 and TRBJ2-2; D might be TRBD1 (6 bases). Germline V CDR1 and CDR2: KGHSH, LQKENI. This CDR3 has 16 amino acids. Trimming stripped 1 base from V and 4 bases from J, with 13 bases between. The CDR3 spells CASSPQLIRGTGELFF. CDR3 bases: TGTGCCAGCTCACCACAACTCATCAGGGGCACCGGGGAGCTGTTTTTT.

The chain links TRBV4-2 to TRBJ1-1; D perhaps matches TRBD1 (5 bases). In germline, CDR1 is LGHNA, CDR2 YNFKEQ. The CDR3 extends over 14 amino acids. Trimming stripped 1 base from V and 5 bases from J, with 11 bases between. CDR3 nucleotides: TGTGCCAGCAGCCAAGTCCAGGGCTGGACTGAAGCTTTCTTT. This encodes CASSQVQGWTEAFF.

J is TRBJ1-2 and V is TRBV12-3 or TRBV12-4, with 9 positions matching TRBD1. The CDR3 has 13 amino acids. Losses at the gene ends were 6 bases for V and 6 bases for J; bases not matched to a gene: 5. The DNA for the CDR3 is TGTGCCAGCAGCACCGGGACAGGGAATGGCTACACCTTC. As protein: CASSTGTGNGYTF.